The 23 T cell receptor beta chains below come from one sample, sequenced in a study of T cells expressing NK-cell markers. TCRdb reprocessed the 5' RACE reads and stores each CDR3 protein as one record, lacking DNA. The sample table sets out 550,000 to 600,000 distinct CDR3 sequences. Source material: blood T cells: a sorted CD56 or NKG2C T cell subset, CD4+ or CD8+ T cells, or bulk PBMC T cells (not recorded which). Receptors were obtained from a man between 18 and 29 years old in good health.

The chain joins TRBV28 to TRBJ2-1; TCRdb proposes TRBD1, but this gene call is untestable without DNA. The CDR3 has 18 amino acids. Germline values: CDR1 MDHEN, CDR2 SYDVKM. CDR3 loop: CASTGQGGSGIAVWEQFF.

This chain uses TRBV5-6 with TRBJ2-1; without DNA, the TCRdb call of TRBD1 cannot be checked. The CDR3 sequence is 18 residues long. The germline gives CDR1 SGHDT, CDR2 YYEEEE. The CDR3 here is CASSFKATQSFSYNEQFF.

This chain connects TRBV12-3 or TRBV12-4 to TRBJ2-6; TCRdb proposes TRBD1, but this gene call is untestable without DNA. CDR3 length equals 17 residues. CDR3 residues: CASSYPGGSSGANVLTF.

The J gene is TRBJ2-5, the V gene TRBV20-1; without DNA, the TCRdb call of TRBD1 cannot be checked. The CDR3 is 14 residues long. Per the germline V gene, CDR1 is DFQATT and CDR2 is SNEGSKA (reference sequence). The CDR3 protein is CSARENRGVQTQYF.

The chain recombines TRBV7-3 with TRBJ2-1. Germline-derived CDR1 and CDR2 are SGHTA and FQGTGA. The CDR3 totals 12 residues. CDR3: CASSQSSHEQFF.

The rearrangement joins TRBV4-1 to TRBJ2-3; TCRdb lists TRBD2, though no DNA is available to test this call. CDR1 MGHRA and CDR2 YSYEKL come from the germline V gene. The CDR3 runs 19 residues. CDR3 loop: CASSQDLEASGSWADTQYF.

The CDR3 loop is CASSNGQAHGYTF. This chain uses TRBV5-1 with TRBJ1-2; no DNA is available, so the TRBD1 call from TCRdb remains unchecked. Germline-derived CDR1 and CDR2 are SGHRS and YFSETQ. The CDR3 is 13 amino acids.

The CDR3 loop reads CSGQGAYGYTF. This chain joins TRBV29-1 and TRBJ1-2; TCRdb indicates TRBD1, and absent DNA this call remains unverified. The germline V gene encodes CDR1 SQVTM and CDR2 ANQGSEA. The CDR3 runs 11 residues.

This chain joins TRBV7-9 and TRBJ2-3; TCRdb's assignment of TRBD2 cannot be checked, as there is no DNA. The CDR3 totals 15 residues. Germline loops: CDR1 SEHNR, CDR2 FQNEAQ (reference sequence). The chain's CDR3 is CASSLGLAGFDTQYF.

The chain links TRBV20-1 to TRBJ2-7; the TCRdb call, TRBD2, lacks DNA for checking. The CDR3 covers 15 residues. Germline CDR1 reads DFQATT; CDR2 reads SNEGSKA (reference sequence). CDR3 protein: CSAYNSGSLVYEQYF.

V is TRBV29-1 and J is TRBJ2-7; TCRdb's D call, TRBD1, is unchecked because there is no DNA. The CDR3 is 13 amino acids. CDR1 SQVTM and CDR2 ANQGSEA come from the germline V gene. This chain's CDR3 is CSAVAGEGNEQYF.

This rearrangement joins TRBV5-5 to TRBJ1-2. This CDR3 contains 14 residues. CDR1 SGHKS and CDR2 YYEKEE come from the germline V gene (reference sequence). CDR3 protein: CASSLGTENYGYTF.

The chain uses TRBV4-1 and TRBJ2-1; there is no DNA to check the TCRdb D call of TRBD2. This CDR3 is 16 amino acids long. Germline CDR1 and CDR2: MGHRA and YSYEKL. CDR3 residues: CASSLEGLAGRNEQFF.

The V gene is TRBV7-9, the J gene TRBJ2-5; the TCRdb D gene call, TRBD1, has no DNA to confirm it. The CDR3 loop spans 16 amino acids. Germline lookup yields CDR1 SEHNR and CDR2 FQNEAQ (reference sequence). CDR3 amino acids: CASSWPVGREKQTQYF.

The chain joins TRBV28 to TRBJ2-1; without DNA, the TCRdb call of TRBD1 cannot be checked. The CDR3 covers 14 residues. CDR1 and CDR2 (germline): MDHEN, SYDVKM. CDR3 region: CASSLGYRDTEQFF.

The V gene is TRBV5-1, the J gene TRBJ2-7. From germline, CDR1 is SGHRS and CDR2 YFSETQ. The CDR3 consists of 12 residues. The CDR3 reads CASRVTRDEQYF.

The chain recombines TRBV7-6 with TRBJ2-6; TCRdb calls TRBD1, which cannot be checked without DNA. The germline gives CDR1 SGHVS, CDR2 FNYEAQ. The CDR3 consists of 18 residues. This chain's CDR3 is CASSLWTGTGAGANVLTF.

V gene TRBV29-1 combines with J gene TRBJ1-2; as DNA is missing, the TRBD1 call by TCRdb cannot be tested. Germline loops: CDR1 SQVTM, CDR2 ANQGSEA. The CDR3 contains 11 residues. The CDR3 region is CSAGTEGGYTF.

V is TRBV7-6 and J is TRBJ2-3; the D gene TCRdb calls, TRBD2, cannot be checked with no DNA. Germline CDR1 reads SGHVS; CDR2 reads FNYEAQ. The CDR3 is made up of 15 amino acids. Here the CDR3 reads CASSMRLGSTDTQYF.

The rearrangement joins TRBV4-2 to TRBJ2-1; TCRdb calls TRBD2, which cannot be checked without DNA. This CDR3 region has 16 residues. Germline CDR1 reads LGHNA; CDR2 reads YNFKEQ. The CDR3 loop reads CASNPSTSGRQNEQFF.

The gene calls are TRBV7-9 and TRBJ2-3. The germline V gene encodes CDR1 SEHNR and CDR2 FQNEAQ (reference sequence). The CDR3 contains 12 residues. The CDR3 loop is CASSLGDSTQYF.

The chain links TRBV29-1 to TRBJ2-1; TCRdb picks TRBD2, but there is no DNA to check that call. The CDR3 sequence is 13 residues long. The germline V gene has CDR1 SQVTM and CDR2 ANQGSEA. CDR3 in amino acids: CSVVAGNYNEQFF.

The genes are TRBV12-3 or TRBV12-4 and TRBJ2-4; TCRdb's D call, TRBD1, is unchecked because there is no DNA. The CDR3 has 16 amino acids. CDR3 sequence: CASSPGTRLAKNIQYF.